These T cell receptor beta chains were read from a single sample in a study of OX40 agonist ivuxolimab in advanced cancers. Some clones are missing from TCRdb's copy, which holds only in-frame ones; the method was immunoSEQ multiplex PCR. The sample records 80,000 or so clones, approximately 92% being singletons. The sequences come from CD4+ or CD8+ T cells sorted from blood, collected in a trial of the OX40 agonist ivuxolimab. These receptors all come from an adult with an advanced solid tumor such as melanoma, head and neck, liver or kidney cancer. The CDR3 runs from the conserved cysteine through the conserved F or W. D genes are given only for firm matches. Clone size is not always given. Where it is, it says once, few, many or a class for expanded clones.

>TRBJ2-2|.|TRBV10-3|.
CAINGKRRNTGELFF
TGTGCCATCAACGGCAAGCGGAGGAACACCGGGGAGCTGTTTTTT
>TRBJ1-5|.|TRBV18|.
CASSPGVSQPQHF
TGTGCCAGCTCACCAGGGGTTTCGCAGCCCCAGCATTTT
>TRBJ2-1|.|TRBV30|.
CAWSTLVSGIDEQFF
TGTGCCTGGAGCACGTTGGTGTCCGGGATTGATGAGCAGTTCTTC
>TRBJ2-3|.|TRBV2|.
CASSVGDTQYF
TGTGCCAGCAGCGTAGGGGATACGCAGTATTTT
>TRBJ1-2|.|TRBV28|.
CASSVTPAYGYTF
TGTGCCAGCAGTGTCACCCCGGCCTATGGCTACACCTTC
>TRBJ2-3|.|TRBV7-9|.
CASSSTGEGTDTQYF
TGTGCCAGCAGCTCGACAGGGGAGGGGACAGATACGCAGTATTTT
>TRBJ2-3|once|TRBV30|.
CAWSPSGASTDTQYF
TGTGCCTGGAGTCCGTCGGGGGCTAGCACAGATACGCAGTATTTT
>TRBJ1-3|.|TRBV7-8|.
CASSLAGTGGNTIYF
TGTGCCAGCAGCTTAGCAGGGACGGGCGGAAACACCATATATTTT
>TRBJ2-2|.|TRBV2|TRBD2
CASMTSGPTGELFF
TGTGCCAGCATGACTAGCGGGCCTACCGGGGAGCTGTTTTTT
>TRBJ2-1|.|TRBV6-5|TRBD1
CASRSGTGDYNEQFF
TGTGCCAGCAGGTCCGGGACAGGGGACTACAATGAGCAGTTCTTC
>TRBJ1-1|.|TRBV6-6|TRBD1
CASAFPGTGRTEAFF
TGTGCCAGCGCGTTCCCCGGGACAGGGAGGACTGAAGCTTTCTTT
>TRBJ1-2|.|TRBV5-6|.
CASTRTGYGYTF
TGTGCCAGCACCCGGACGGGATATGGCTACACCTTC
>TRBJ2-3|once|TRBV6-6|TRBD2
CASKRGDDTDTQYF
TGTGCCAGCAAGCGGGGGGATGATACAGATACGCAGTATTTT
>TRBJ2-2|.|TRBV7-7|.
CASSLRASGELFF
TGTGCTAGCAGCCTAAGGGCCTCCGGGGAGCTGTTTTTT
>TRBJ1-2|.|TRBV29-1|.
CSVDWGNDYGYTF
TGCAGCGTTGATTGGGGAAATGACTATGGCTACACCTTC
>TRBJ2-7|medium-sized|TRBV5-1|TRBD2
CASSSGLAGLSYEQYF
TGCGCCAGCAGCTCCGGACTAGCGGGCCTCTCCTACGAGCAGTACTTC
>TRBJ2-2|.|TRBV6-4|.
CASSDLSTGELFF
TGTGCCAGCAGTGATTTAAGCACCGGGGAGCTGTTTTTT
>TRBJ1-1|.|TRBV21-1|.
CASSKVGTPLTMNTEAFF
TGTGCCAGCAGCAAAGTCGGGACACCTCTAACAATGAACACTGAAGCTTTCTTT
>TRBJ2-7|.|TRBV6-6|.
CASSYRQGDSYEQYF
TGTGCCAGCAGTTACAGGCAGGGTGACAGCTACGAGCAGTACTTC
>TRBJ1-3|.|TRBV29-1|.
CSVEEPGNTIYF
TGCAGCGTTGAAGAACCCGGAAACACCATATATTTT